Listed below are T cell receptor beta chains from one sample, sequenced in a study of graft-versus-host responses after intestinal transplantation. Measured with immunoSEQ multiplex PCR; TCRdb has only the in-frame clones, and not every one. The sample includes tens of thousands of clones, over 85% of them seen just once. The antigens of these receptors remain unknown. The specimen was unstimulated CD8+ T cells sorted from spleen or lymph node cells, collected before intestinal transplant. These receptors all come from a human donor who received an intestinal transplant. Both conserved end residues are part of each CDR3. A D gene is named only where the DNA matches it firmly. The listing skips clone size in some rows; elsewhere it reads once, few, many or a size class.

j_gene: TRBJ2-3
v_gene: TRBV12-5
abundance: -
d_gene: -
CDR3aa: CASGATRVGGDTQYF
CDR3nt: TGTGCTAGTGGTGCCACCCGGGTCGGGGGAGATACGCAGTATTTT

j_gene: TRBJ2-7
v_gene: TRBV28
abundance: -
d_gene: -
CDR3aa: CASTGLVGYEQYF
CDR3nt: TGTGCCAGCACCGGGTTAGTGGGGTACGAGCAGTACTTC

j_gene: TRBJ2-3
v_gene: TRBV6-5
abundance: -
d_gene: -
CDR3aa: CASRTSSSTDTQYF
CDR3nt: TGTGCCAGCAGAACGAGCTCTAGCACAGATACGCAGTATTTT

j_gene: TRBJ1-1
v_gene: TRBV15
abundance: -
d_gene: -
CDR3aa: CATSMWGNSNTEAFF
CDR3nt: TGTGCCACCAGCATGTGGGGGAATTCGAACACTGAAGCTTTCTTT

j_gene: TRBJ2-1
v_gene: TRBV28
abundance: few
d_gene: -
CDR3aa: CASLNLKSSYNEQFF
CDR3nt: TGTGCCAGCTTGAACCTGAAGAGCTCCTACAATGAGCAGTTCTTC

j_gene: TRBJ1-1
v_gene: TRBV19
abundance: -
d_gene: -
CDR3aa: CASNHPPGRRDTEAFF
CDR3nt: TGTGCCAGTAATCACCCTCCGGGACGGAGAGACACTGAAGCTTTCTTT

j_gene: TRBJ2-7
v_gene: TRBV23-1
abundance: -
d_gene: -
CDR3aa: CASGHAGISYEQYF
CDR3nt: TGCGCCAGCGGTCACGCAGGAATCTCCTACGAGCAGTACTTC

j_gene: TRBJ2-3
v_gene: TRBV6-5
abundance: -
d_gene: -
CDR3aa: CASSYIRFTDTQYF
CDR3nt: TGTGCCAGCAGTTACATACGTTTTACAGATACGCAGTATTTT

j_gene: TRBJ1-2
v_gene: TRBV9
abundance: -
d_gene: -
CDR3aa: CASRDGPGHVYYGYTF
CDR3nt: TGTGCCAGCAGGGACGGGCCAGGACATGTTTACTATGGCTACACCTTC

j_gene: TRBJ2-6
v_gene: TRBV2
abundance: -
d_gene: TRBD1
CDR3aa: CASIVTRGSGANVLTF
CDR3nt: TGTGCCAGCATCGTTACCAGGGGGTCCGGGGCCAACGTCCTGACTTTC

j_gene: TRBJ1-2
v_gene: TRBV19
abundance: -
d_gene: -
CDR3aa: CASSTLRGRKYYGYTF
CDR3nt: TGTGCCAGTAGTACTCTTAGAGGACGAAAATACTATGGCTACACCTTC

j_gene: TRBJ2-1
v_gene: TRBV9
abundance: once
d_gene: TRBD1
CDR3aa: CASSVASQTGAPADEQFF
CDR3nt: TGTGCCAGCAGCGTAGCTTCACAAACAGGGGCTCCAGCGGATGAGCAGTTCTTC

j_gene: TRBJ2-1
v_gene: TRBV30
abundance: once
d_gene: TRBD2
CDR3aa: CAWSSTVAGAYNEQFF
CDR3nt: TGTGCCTGGAGTAGCACGGTAGCGGGGGCATACAATGAGCAGTTCTTC

j_gene: TRBJ1-4
v_gene: TRBV9
abundance: -
d_gene: TRBD1
CDR3aa: CASSVGQGNEKLFF
CDR3nt: TGTGCCAGCAGCGTGGGACAGGGTAATGAAAAACTGTTTTTT

j_gene: TRBJ2-7
v_gene: TRBV9
abundance: -
d_gene: TRBD1
CDR3aa: CASSVDWDSSYEQYF
CDR3nt: TGTGCCAGCAGCGTAGACTGGGACAGTTCCTACGAGCAGTACTTC

j_gene: TRBJ2-7
v_gene: TRBV2
abundance: -
d_gene: -
CDR3aa: CASSVNEQYF
CDR3nt: TGTGCCAGCAGTGTCAACGAGCAGTACTTC

j_gene: TRBJ2-7
v_gene: TRBV15
abundance: -
d_gene: -
CDR3aa: CATSRDSPQGRVGYEQYF
CDR3nt: TGTGCCACCAGCAGAGACTCTCCGCAGGGGAGGGTGGGTTACGAGCAGTACTTC